The rows below give T cell receptor beta chains drawn from one sample of a study of blood T cells in healthy people across ages. TCRdb reprocessed the 5' RACE reads via MiXCR and lists one record per CDR3 protein. The data hold hundreds of thousands of distinct CDR3 sequences, with about 49% observed a single time. Sequencing input: blood. The receptors derive from a man between 60 and 70 years old in good health. Each CDR3 is given with its conserved first and last residue. D genes are given only for firm matches. Not all rows give a size; the values are once, few, many and, for expanded clones, a class.

V gene: TRBV2; D gene: .; clone size: .; J gene: TRBJ2-7; CDR3 DNA: TGTGCCAGCGATCCCACACCGCTAGCGTCCGAGCAGTACTTC; CDR3 protein: CASDPTPLASEQYF
V gene: TRBV9; D gene: .; clone size: many; J gene: TRBJ2-3; CDR3 DNA: TGTGCCAGCAGCGTAGAAATGGCGGGATGGGATACGCAGTATTTT; CDR3 protein: CASSVEMAGWDTQYF
V gene: TRBV7-2; D gene: TRBD1; clone size: few; J gene: TRBJ1-4; CDR3 DNA: TGTGCCAGCAGCCCGGGACAGGGTCACGAAAAACTGTTTTTT; CDR3 protein: CASSPGQGHEKLFF
V gene: TRBV20-1; D gene: TRBD2; clone size: .; J gene: TRBJ2-7; CDR3 DNA: TGCAGTGCTGTTCTAGCGGGGGAGACCTACGAGCAGTACTTC; CDR3 protein: CSAVLAGETYEQYF
V gene: TRBV12-3/TRBV12-4; D gene: .; clone size: few; J gene: TRBJ2-4; CDR3 DNA: TGTGCCAGCACCGGGGCAAACAAAAACATTCAGTACTTC; CDR3 protein: CASTGANKNIQYF
V gene: TRBV12-3/TRBV12-4; D gene: TRBD1; clone size: many; J gene: TRBJ2-7; CDR3 DNA: TGTGCCAGCAGTCAAGGGACAGGGCTCTACGAGCAGTACTTC; CDR3 protein: CASSQGTGLYEQYF
V gene: TRBV20-1; D gene: .; clone size: few; J gene: TRBJ2-5; CDR3 DNA: TGCAGTGCTAGACGTGACTTCAGGTCTGTGGAAAAGACCCAGTACTTC; CDR3 protein: CSARRDFRSVEKTQYF
V gene: TRBV6-6; D gene: TRBD2; clone size: .; J gene: TRBJ2-3; CDR3 DNA: TGTGCCAGCACCTACGGGATCAGCGGGAGGCCAGGGGATACGCAGTATTTT; CDR3 protein: CASTYGISGRPGDTQYF
V gene: TRBV5-1; D gene: .; clone size: few; J gene: TRBJ2-4; CDR3 DNA: TGCGCCAGCAGCTTGGATCCCGGGGGGCTTGGGTCAGCCAAAAACATTCAGTACTTC; CDR3 protein: CASSLDPGGLGSAKNIQYF
V gene: TRBV5-5; D gene: .; clone size: .; J gene: TRBJ2-3; CDR3 DNA: TGTGCCAGCAGCTTGGCCGGCGGGTTTGGCACAGATACGCAGTATTTT; CDR3 protein: CASSLAGGFGTDTQYF